The TCR beta chain under discussion was sequenced for a study of T cell changes during pregnancy in multiple sclerosis. The table came from immunoSEQ multiplex PCR; TCRdb's copy has only in-frame clones and leaves some out. This sample yields under 70,000 clones, of which 91% are seen a single time; roughly 1.3% belongs to the top ten. CDR1 is ENHRY and CDR2 is SYGVKD in the germline V gene. CDR3 length: 15 residues. The germline V and J ends were trimmed by 4 bases and 4 bases, with 13 bases remaining between them. The chain carries TRBV10-3 and TRBJ2-2, with a tentative D call TRBD1 (6 bases). The sequencing used peripheral blood, collected after pregnancy. This clonotype was sampled from a female donor in good health, enrolled as a control in a pregnancy study. The CDR3 protein is CAISAGDVGTGELFF. CDR3 nucleotide sequence: TGTGCCATCAGTGCAGGGGATGTTGGCACCGGGGAGCTGTTTTTT.